What follows is one TCR beta chain and its context. This sample was included in a study of monozygotic twins with inflammatory bowel disease. RNA in its total form was extracted from whole blood, and T cells were not sorted. TCRdb reworked the 5' RACE reads into one entry per CDR3 protein, no DNA. The sample data list around 97,000 distinct CDR3 sequences. Germline CDR1 SGHNT, CDR2 YYREEE (reference sequence). This CDR3 is 14 amino acids long. This TCR was recovered from a human donor with ulcerative colitis or Crohn's disease, or a healthy co-twin of an affected twin (not recorded which). Material: blood. The V call is TRBV5-4, the J call TRBJ2-2; the TRBD1 assignment by TCRdb is unverifiable without DNA. Here the CDR3 reads CASRWGADTGELFF.